The 16 T cell receptor beta chains reported below all come from one sample, sequenced in a study of Ad26.COV2.S vaccination and SARS-CoV-2 variants. TCRdb keeps only in-frame clones here, not all; method: immunoSEQ multiplex PCR. Counted here are about 98,000 clones, about 78% occurring once; the ten biggest clones make up about 18%. The source was peripheral blood, collected after recovery from COVID-19. Every receptor here comes from a human donor who had recovered from COVID-19.

This clone was picked up a small number of times. This sequence joins TRBV19 and TRBJ1-3, with D unresolved. V dropped 1 base and J dropped 0 bases, with 7 bases sitting between them. From germline, CDR1 is LNHDA and CDR2 SQIVND (reference sequence). This CDR3 has 15 amino acids. The CDR3 loop reads CASSIAHSSGNTIYF. The CDR3 nucleotides read TGTGCCAGTAGTATAGCCCACAGCTCTGGAAACACCATATATTTT.

The rearrangement links TRBV6-1 to TRBJ2-3; 13 bases map to TRBD2. The V segment lost 4 bases and the J segment 1 base; nucleotides outside the gene matches: 8. Germline values: CDR1 MNHNS, CDR2 SASEGT. The CDR3 covers 18 residues. DNA for the CDR3: TGTGCCAGCAGTGGACTAGCGGGGGGCCCCCAGGGCACAGATACGCAGTATTTT. Protein product: CASSGLAGGPQGTDTQYF.

J is TRBJ1-2 and V is TRBV10-1; D is unresolved. The CDR3 spans 15 residues. The germline V gene has CDR1 WNHNN and CDR2 SYGVQD (reference sequence). V was shortened by 6 bases and J by 3 bases, with 17 bases between the two germline ends. The CDR3 sequence: CASSETDQHDYGYTF. As DNA, the CDR3 is TGCGCCAGCAGCGAAACAGATCAGCACGACTATGGCTACACCTTC.

In this sample, this clone turned up a few times. This chain joins TRBV6-1 and TRBJ1-1; a weak D match, TRBD1 (5 bases). The V end was cut by 3 bases, the J end by 4 bases, with 9 bases between. Looked up from germline, CDR1 is MNHNS and CDR2 is SASEGT. The CDR3 runs 13 residues. The CDR3 DNA is TGTGCCAGCAGTGATATGGGGGGCACTGAAGCTTTCTTT. Its protein is CASSDMGGTEAFF.

This clone was recorded a few times. The V and J genes are TRBV19 and TRBJ1-5; the D is unclear. The length of the CDR3 is 13 residues. The germline gives CDR1 LNHDA, CDR2 SQIVND (reference sequence). V was clipped by 1 base and J by 5 bases, with 6 bases between them. The CDR3 here is CASSIGPHQPQHF. The CDR3 coding sequence is TGTGCCAGTAGTATAGGTCCCCATCAGCCCCAGCATTTT. The variable domain in full, completed from reference TRBV19 and TRBJ1-5, reads DGGITQSPKYLFRKEGQNVTLSCEQNLNHDAMYWYRQDPGQGLRLIYYSQIVNDFQKGDIAEGYSVSREKKESFPLTVTSAQKNPTAFYLCASSIGPHQPQHFGDGTRLSIL.

This sequence joins TRBV30 and TRBJ1-2; D is possibly TRBD1 (6 bases). This CDR3 has 14 residues. Trimming cost V 4 bases and J 8 bases, with 20 bases left between them. CDR1 GTSNPN and CDR2 SVGIG come from the germline V gene (reference sequence). This CDR3 is CAWTRLQGPGGYTF. The CDR3 bases are TGTGCCTGGACTCGACTACAGGGTCCGGGAGGCTACACCTTC.

Remarks on this clone: The germline gene is not matched at one end of the junction; a read error may be the cause. The chain combines TRBV4-3 with TRBJ2-1, with a weak D call TRBD2 (7 bases). The CDR3 covers 17 residues. Germline values: CDR1 LGHNA, CDR2 YSLEER. CDR3 in amino acids: CASSKEGRGGMGNEQFF. CDR3 bases: TGCGCCAGCAGCAAAGAGGGTAGGGGGGGGATGGGCAATGAGCAGTTCTTC.

This rearrangement joins TRBV2 to TRBJ1-2; D is undetermined. Germline assignment: CDR1 SNHLY and CDR2 FYNNEI. V dropped 4 bases and J dropped 5 bases, with 8 bases sitting between them. This CDR3 has 12 amino acids. The CDR3 sequence is CASSVQDYGYTF. In nucleotides, the CDR3 is TGTGCCAGCAGTGTCCAAGATTATGGCTACACCTTC.

This chain links TRBV2 with TRBJ1-4, with D possibly being TRBD1 (5 bases). Germline CDR1 SNHLY, CDR2 FYNNEI. V was pared by 3 bases and J by 4 bases, with 15 bases between. The CDR3 has 16 residues. In DNA form, the CDR3 reads TGTGCCAGCAGTGACTTGGGGACCGACAATAATGAAAAACTGTTTTTT. Translated: CASSDLGTDNNEKLFF.

The rearrangement uses TRBV6-5 and TRBJ2-1; D is possibly TRBD1 or TRBD2 (5 bases each). Germline V CDR1 and CDR2: MNHEY, SVGAGI. The CDR3 contains 15 residues. V shed 5 bases and J shed 6 bases, with 17 bases lying between them. CDR3 DNA: TGTGCCAGCAGTCGGGACCTAAGCGGAACCAATGAGCAGTTCTTC. It translates to CASSRDLSGTNEQFF.

The chain recombines TRBV6-5 with TRBJ1-6; no reliable D call. V lost 4 bases, J lost 0 bases, and 4 bases lay in between. Per germline, CDR1 MNHEY and CDR2 SVGAGI. The CDR3 consists of 14 residues. The CDR3 sequence is CASSSYSYNSPLHF. The CDR3 DNA reads as TGTGCCAGCAGTTCGTACTCCTATAATTCACCCCTCCACTTT.

The V call is TRBV21-1, the J call TRBJ2-7; TRBD1 was called by the table and not checked on the DNA. TRBV21-1 is annotated as a pseudogene. This CDR3 spans 17 amino acids. The CDR3 sequence is CASSNPPAGTEPYEQYF. The CDR3 DNA reads as TGTGCCAGCAGCAACCCCCCGGCCGGGACAGAACCTTACGAGCAGTACTTC.

Here the CDR3 reads CASSADSGAGDTQYF. In DNA, the CDR3 is TGTGCCAGCAGCGCCGATTCGGGCGCGGGTGATACGCAGTATTTT. The chain couples TRBV11-2 to TRBJ2-3; tentative D call: TRBD2 (5 bases). Trimming shortened V by 5 bases and J by 6 bases, and 18 bases separated the two germline ends. CDR3 length: 15 residues. Germline assignment: CDR1 SGHAT and CDR2 FQNNGV. Combining the CDR3 with reference TRBV11-2 and TRBJ2-3 gives the whole variable domain EAGVAQSPRYKIIEKRQSVAFWCNPISGHATLYWYQQILGQGPKLLIQFQNNGVVDDSQLPKDRFSAERLKGVDSTLKIQPAKLEDSAVYLCASSADSGAGDTQYFGPGTRLTVL.

The rearrangement uses TRBV12-3 or TRBV12-4 and TRBJ1-6; a weak D match, TRBD1 (5 bases). Trimming pared 4 bases from V and 8 bases from J, leaving 9 bases between. This CDR3 has 13 residues. The CDR3 bases are TGTGCCAGCAGTTCCCTCAGGGATTCACCCCTCCACTTT. Its translation is CASSSLRDSPLHF.

The chain recombines TRBV18 with TRBJ1-1; D possibly corresponds to TRBD1 (5 bases). V was clipped by 3 bases and J by 1 base, with 12 bases between them. There are 15 residues in the CDR3. Germline loops: CDR1 KGHSH, CDR2 LQKENI. CDR3 residues: CASSPPWGQNTEAFF. For the CDR3, the DNA is TGTGCCAGCTCACCCCCTTGGGGCCAGAACACTGAAGCTTTCTTT. Filled out from reference TRBV18 and TRBJ1-1, the complete variable domain reads NAGVMQNPRHLVRRRGQEARLRCSPMKGHSHVYWYRQLPEEGLKFMVYLQKENIIDESGMPKERFSAEFPKEGPSILRIQQVVRGDSAAYFCASSPPWGQNTEAFFGQGTRLTVV.

The rearrangement uses TRBV2 and TRBJ1-6; unclear D gene. Germline CDR1 reads SNHLY; CDR2 reads FYNNEI. Trimming shortened V by 2 bases and J by 0 bases, and 5 bases separated the two germline ends. This CDR3 region has 15 residues. CDR3 region: CASSEQSSYNSPLHF. In DNA form, the CDR3 reads TGTGCCAGCAGTGAACAGAGCTCCTATAATTCACCCCTCCACTTT.